Listed below are T cell receptor beta chains from one sample, sequenced in a study of T cells in localized non-small cell lung cancer. Only in-frame clones appear in the TCRdb table, and some are missing; sequencing was by immunoSEQ multiplex PCR. In the table there are roughly 39,000 clones, roughly 91% of which are singletons. The input for sequencing was PBMCs, taken before any cancer treatment. All receptors come from a woman aged 35 to 75 with stage II lung adenocarcinoma. Both conserved end residues are part of each CDR3. D genes are given only for firm matches. Part of the rows lack a size; the others show once, few, many or a class for expanded clones.

D	V	size	J	CDR3	DNA
TRBD2	TRBV5-1	large	TRBJ2-5	CASSLAGGLETQYF	TGCGCCAGCAGCTTAGCGGGGGGGCTGGAGACCCAGTACTTC
-	TRBV19	-	TRBJ2-7	CASTPARGGSYEQYF	TGTGCCAGTACCCCAGCGAGGGGCGGCTCCTACGAGCAGTACTTC
-	TRBV9	-	TRBJ2-1	CASSPGEGLYNEQFF	TGTGCCAGCAGCCCCGGAGAGGGACTTTACAATGAGCAGTTCTTC
TRBD2	TRBV9	once	TRBJ2-3	CASSPRRLAGEDSDTQYF	TGTGCCAGCAGCCCGAGGAGATTAGCGGGAGAGGATTCAGATACGCAGTATTTT
-	TRBV2	once	TRBJ2-1	CASKSGSGYNEQFF	TGTGCCAGCAAGAGCGGTAGCGGCTACAATGAGCAGTTCTTC
-	TRBV11-2	-	TRBJ1-1	CASSFARGGMTVRNTEAFF	TGTGCCAGCAGCTTCGCTCGTGGGGGGATGACGGTTAGGAACACTGAAGCTTTCTTT
-	TRBV5-6	-	TRBJ2-2	CASSFGGRDTGELFF	TGTGCCAGCAGCTTTGGGGGTAGGGACACCGGGGAGCTGTTTTTT
TRBD1	TRBV5-4	-	TRBJ1-3	CASSLGTGAGNTIYF	TGTGCCAGCAGCTTGGGGACAGGGGCTGGAAACACCATATATTTT
-	TRBV2	-	TRBJ2-6	CASSEDDSGANVLTF	TGTGCCAGCAGTGAGGATGACTCTGGGGCCAACGTCCTGACTTTC
TRBD1	TRBV15	-	TRBJ2-7	CATSRVRQGQGDEQYF	TGTGCCACCAGCAGAGTAAGGCAGGGACAGGGTGACGAGCAGTACTTC
-	TRBV11-2	-	TRBJ2-7	CASSLALPQVYFSYEQYF	TGTGCCAGCAGCTTAGCGTTGCCTCAAGTCTACTTCTCCTACGAGCAGTACTTC
TRBD2	TRBV9	-	TRBJ2-2	CASSVGGVTGELFF	TGTGCCAGCAGCGTCGGGGGGGTCACCGGGGAGCTGTTTTTT
TRBD2	TRBV28	-	TRBJ2-3	CASSSGTSGTPQYF	TGTGCCAGCAGCTCCGGGACTAGCGGGACCCCGCAGTATTTT
TRBD2	TRBV5-1	-	TRBJ2-1	CASSLGFGGGENEQFF	TGCGCCAGCAGCTTGGGCTTTGGCGGGGGGGAGAATGAGCAGTTCTTC
-	TRBV5-1	few	TRBJ1-1	CASSLRDGSGTEAFF	TGCGCCAGCAGCTTACGAGACGGGAGTGGGACTGAAGCTTTCTTT
-	TRBV7-6	-	TRBJ1-1	CASSLAGGGNTEAFF	TGTGCCAGCAGCTTGGCCGGAGGTGGGAACACTGAAGCTTTCTTT
-	TRBV6-1	-	TRBJ1-5	CASRRDTSNQPQHF	TGTGCCAGCAGAAGAGACACTAGCAATCAGCCCCAGCATTTT
TRBD1	TRBV28	-	TRBJ1-1	CASIPTGGTEAFF	TGTGCCAGCATTCCGACAGGGGGAACTGAAGCTTTCTTT
-	TRBV2	-	TRBJ2-3	CASSAGGGTDTQYF	TGTGCCAGCAGTGCGGGTGGCGGGACAGATACGCAGTATTTT
TRBD1	TRBV7-8	-	TRBJ1-6	CASSGTGTGSSPLHF	TGTGCCAGCAGCGGAACCGGGACAGGCTCCTCACCCCTCCACTTT
-	TRBV5-4	-	TRBJ1-6	CASSLGAQEVSPLHF	TGTGCCAGCAGCTTGGGAGCTCAGGAGGTGTCACCCCTCCACTTT
TRBD1	TRBV6-5	-	TRBJ2-7	CASRGFGTGINEQYF	TGTGCCAGCAGGGGATTCGGGACAGGGATCAACGAGCAGTACTTC
TRBD2	TRBV11-2	-	TRBJ2-3	CASSTGTSGDTQYF	TGTGCCAGCAGCACAGGGACTAGCGGAGATACGCAGTATTTT
TRBD2	TRBV7-6	once	TRBJ2-1	CASSLGGLAGEQFF	TGTGCCAGCAGCTTAGGGGGACTAGCGGGAGAGCAGTTCTTC
-	TRBV6-1	-	TRBJ2-7	CASSDGAVASYEQYF	TGTGCCAGCAGTGACGGGGCAGTGGCCTCCTACGAGCAGTACTTC